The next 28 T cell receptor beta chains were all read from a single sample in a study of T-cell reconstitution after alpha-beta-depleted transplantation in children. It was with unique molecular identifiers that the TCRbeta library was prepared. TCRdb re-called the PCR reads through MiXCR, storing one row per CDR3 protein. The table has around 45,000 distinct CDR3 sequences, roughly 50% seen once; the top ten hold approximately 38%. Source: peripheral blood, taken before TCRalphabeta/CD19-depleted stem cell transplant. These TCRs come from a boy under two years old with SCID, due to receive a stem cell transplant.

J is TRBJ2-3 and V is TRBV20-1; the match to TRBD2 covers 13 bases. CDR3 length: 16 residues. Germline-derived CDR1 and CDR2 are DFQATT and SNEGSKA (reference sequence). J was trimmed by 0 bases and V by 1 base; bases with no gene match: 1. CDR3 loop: CSARVTSGGSTDTQYF. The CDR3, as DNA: TGCAGTGCTAGAGTGACTAGCGGGGGGAGCACAGATACGCAGTATTTT.

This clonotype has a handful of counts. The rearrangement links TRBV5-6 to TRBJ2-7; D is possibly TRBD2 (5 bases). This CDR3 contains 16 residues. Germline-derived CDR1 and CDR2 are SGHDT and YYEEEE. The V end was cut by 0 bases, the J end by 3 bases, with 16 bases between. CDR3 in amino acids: CASSLAVGEIGYEQYF. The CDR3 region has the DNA TGTGCCAGCAGCTTGGCCGTCGGGGAGATAGGCTACGAGCAGTACTTC.

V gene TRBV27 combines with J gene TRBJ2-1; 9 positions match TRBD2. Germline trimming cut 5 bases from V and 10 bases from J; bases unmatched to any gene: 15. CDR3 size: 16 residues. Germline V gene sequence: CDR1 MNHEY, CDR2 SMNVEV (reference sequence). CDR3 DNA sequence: TGTGCCAGCAGTACCCTATTAGCGGGGGCCCCTGAGGAGCAGTTCTTC. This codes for CASSTLLAGAPEEQFF.

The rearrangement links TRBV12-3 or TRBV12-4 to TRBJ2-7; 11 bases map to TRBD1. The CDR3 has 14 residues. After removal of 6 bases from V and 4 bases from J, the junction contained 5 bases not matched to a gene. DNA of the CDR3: TGTGCCAGCAGCTTGGACAGGGGGCTTTACGAGCAGTACTTC. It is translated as CASSLDRGLYEQYF.

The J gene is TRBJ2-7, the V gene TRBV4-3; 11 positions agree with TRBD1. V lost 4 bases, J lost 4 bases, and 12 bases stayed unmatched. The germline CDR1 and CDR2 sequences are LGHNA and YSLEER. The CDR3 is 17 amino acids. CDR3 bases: TGCGCCAGCAGCCTAACGCCGCGGACAGGGGGCAATTACGAGCAGTACTTC. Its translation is CASSLTPRTGGNYEQYF.

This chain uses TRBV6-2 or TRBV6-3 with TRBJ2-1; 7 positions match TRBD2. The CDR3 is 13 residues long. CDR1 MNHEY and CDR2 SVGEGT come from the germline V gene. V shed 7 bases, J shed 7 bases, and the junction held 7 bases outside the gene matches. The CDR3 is CASNPDGGNEQFF. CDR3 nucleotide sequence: TGTGCCAGCAATCCGGACGGGGGGAATGAGCAGTTCTTC.

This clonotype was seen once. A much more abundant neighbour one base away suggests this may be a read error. Written as DNA, the CDR3 is TGTGCCAGCAGTTACGATTCCAACGGCGGGTACGAGCAGTACTTC. It translates to CASSYDSNGGYEQYF. The V and J genes are TRBV6-2 or TRBV6-3 and TRBJ2-7; TRBD2 is a possible D gene (5 bases). Deletions cut 2 bases from V and 4 bases from J, with 15 bases between. Germline V gives CDR1 MNHEY, CDR2 SVGEGT. The CDR3 is 15 residues long.

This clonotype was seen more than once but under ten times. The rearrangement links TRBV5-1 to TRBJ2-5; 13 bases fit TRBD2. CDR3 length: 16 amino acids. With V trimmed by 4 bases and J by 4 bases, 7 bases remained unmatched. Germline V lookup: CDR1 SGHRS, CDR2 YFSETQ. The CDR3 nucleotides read TGCGCCAGCAGCACCGGACTAGCGGGGGAAGGAGAGACCCAGTACTTC. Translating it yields CASSTGLAGEGETQYF.

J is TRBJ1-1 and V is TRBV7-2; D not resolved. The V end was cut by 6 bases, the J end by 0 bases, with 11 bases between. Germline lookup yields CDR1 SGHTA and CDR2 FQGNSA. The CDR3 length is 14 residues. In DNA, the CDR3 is TGTGCCAGCAGAAGAGGGCGGATGAACACTGAAGCTTTCTTT. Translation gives CASRRGRMNTEAFF.

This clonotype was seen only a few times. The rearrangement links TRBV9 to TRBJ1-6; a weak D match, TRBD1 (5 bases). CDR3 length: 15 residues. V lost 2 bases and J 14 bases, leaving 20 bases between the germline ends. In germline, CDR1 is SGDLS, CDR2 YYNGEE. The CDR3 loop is CASSVEPGAHGALHF. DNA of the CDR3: TGTGCCAGCAGCGTTGAGCCCGGGGCCCATGGAGCCCTCCACTTT.

The CDR3: CASSFDSSTNEKLFF. The CDR3 DNA reads as TGTGCCAGCAGCTTTGACAGCTCAACTAATGAAAAACTGTTTTTT. The chain recombines TRBV7-9 with TRBJ1-4; D possibly corresponds to TRBD1 (5 bases). The germline CDR1 and CDR2 sequences are SEHNR and FQNEAQ (reference sequence). V shed 3 bases and J shed 0 bases, with 8 bases lying between them. The CDR3 contains 15 residues.

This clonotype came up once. The CDR3 DNA sequence: TGCGCCAGCGGGACGGGGGTGACAGATACGCAGTATTTT. Amino acid sequence: CASGTGVTDTQYF. V and J are TRBV5-1 and TRBJ2-3; D is possibly TRBD2 (6 bases). Looked up from germline, CDR1 is SGHRS and CDR2 is YFSETQ. CDR3 length: 13 amino acids. V was cut by 7 bases and J by 3 bases, with 12 bases left in between.

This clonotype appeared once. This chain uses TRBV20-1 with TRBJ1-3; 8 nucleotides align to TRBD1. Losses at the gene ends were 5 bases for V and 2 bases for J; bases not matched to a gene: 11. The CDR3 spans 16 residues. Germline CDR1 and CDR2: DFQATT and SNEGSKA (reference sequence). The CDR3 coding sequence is TGCAGTGCTCGGGGACCCCCAGGGGGCCCTGGAAACACCATATATTTT. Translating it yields CSARGPPGGPGNTIYF.

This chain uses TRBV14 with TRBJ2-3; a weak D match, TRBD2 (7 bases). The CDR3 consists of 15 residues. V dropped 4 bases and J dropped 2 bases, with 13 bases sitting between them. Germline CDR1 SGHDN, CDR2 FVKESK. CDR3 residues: CASSPFGGPTDTQYF. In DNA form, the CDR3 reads TGTGCCAGCAGCCCCTTCGGGGGGCCCACAGATACGCAGTATTTT.

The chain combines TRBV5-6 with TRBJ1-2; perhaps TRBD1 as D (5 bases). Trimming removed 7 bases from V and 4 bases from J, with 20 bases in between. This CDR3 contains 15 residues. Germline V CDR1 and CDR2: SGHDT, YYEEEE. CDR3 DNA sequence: TGTGCCAGCTGTTACGGGGGTGAGCCCCTCTATGGCTACACCTTC. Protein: CASCYGGEPLYGYTF.

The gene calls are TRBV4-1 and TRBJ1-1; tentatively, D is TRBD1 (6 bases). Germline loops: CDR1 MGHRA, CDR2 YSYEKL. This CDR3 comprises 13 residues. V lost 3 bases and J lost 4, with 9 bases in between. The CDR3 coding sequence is TGCGCCAGCAGCCAGAGACAGGCCACTGAAGCTTTCTTT. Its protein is CASSQRQATEAFF.

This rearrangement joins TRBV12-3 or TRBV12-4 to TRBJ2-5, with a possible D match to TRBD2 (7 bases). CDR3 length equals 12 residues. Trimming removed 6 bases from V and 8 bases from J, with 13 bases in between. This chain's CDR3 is CASSPRGGTQYF. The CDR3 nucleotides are TGTGCCAGCAGCCCGAGGGGGGGAACCCAGTACTTC.

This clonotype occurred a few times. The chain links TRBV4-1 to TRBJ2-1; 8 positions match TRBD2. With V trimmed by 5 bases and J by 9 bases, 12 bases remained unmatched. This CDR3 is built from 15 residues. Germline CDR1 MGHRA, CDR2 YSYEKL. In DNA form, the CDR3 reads TGCGCCAGCAGCAAGGGGCTAGCGGGTTGGGGTGAGCAGTTCTTC. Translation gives CASSKGLAGWGEQFF.

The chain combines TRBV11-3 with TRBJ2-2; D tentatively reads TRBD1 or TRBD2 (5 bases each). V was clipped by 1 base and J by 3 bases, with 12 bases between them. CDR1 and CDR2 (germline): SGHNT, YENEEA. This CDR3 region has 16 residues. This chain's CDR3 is CASSLAFGTHTGELFF. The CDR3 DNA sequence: TGTGCCAGCAGCTTAGCCTTCGGGACCCACACCGGGGAGCTGTTTTTT.

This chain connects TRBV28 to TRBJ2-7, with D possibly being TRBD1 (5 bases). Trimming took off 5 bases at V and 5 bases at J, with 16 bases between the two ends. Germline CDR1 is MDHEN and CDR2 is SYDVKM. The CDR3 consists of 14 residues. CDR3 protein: CASSPQTVTHEQYF. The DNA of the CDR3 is TGTGCCAGCAGTCCCCAGACAGTGACACACGAGCAGTACTTC.

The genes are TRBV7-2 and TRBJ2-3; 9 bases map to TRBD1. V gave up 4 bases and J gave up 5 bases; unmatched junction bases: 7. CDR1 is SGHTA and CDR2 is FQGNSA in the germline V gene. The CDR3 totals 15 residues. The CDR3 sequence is CASSWTGAREDTQYF. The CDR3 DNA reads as TGTGCCAGCAGCTGGACAGGGGCGCGTGAAGATACGCAGTATTTT.

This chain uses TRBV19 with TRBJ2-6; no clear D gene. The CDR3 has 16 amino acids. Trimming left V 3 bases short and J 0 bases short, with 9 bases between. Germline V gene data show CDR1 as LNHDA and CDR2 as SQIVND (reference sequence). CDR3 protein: CASSIPLRSGANVLTF. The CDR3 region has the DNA TGTGCCAGTAGTATCCCCTTACGCTCTGGGGCCAACGTCCTGACTTTC.

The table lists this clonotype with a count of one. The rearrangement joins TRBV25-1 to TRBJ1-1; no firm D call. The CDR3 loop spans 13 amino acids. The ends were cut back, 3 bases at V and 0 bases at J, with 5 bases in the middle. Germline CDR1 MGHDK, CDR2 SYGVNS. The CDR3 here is CASSDLMNTEAFF. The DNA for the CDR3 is TGTGCCAGCAGTGACCTAATGAACACTGAAGCTTTCTTT.

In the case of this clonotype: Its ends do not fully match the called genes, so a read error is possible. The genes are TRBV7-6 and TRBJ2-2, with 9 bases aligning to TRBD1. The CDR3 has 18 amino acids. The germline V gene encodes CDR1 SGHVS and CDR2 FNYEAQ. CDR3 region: CASSLRTGVLANTGELFF. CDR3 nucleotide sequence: TGTGCTAGCAGCCTTCGGACAGGGGTTCTCGCGAACACCGGGGAGCTGTTTTTT.

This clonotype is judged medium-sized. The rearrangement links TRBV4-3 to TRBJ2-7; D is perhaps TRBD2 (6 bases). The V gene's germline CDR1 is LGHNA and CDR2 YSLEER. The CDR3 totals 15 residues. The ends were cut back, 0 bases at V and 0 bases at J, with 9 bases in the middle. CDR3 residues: CASSQDRGTSYEQYF. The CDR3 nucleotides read TGCGCCAGCAGCCAAGATCGGGGGACCTCCTACGAGCAGTACTTC.

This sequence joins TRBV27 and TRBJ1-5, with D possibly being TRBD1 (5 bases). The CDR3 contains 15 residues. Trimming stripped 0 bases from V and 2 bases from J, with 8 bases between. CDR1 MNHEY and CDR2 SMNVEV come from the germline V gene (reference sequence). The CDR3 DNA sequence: TGTGCCAGCAGTTTATCTCAGGGAGGCAATCAGCCCCAGCATTTT. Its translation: CASSLSQGGNQPQHF.

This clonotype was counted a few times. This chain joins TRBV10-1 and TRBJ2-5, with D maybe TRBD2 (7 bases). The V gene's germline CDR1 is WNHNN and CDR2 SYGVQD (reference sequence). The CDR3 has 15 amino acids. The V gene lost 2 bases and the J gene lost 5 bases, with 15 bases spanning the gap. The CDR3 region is CASSEAGASGETQYF. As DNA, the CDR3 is TGCGCCAGCAGTGAGGCGGGGGCATCGGGGGAGACCCAGTACTTC.

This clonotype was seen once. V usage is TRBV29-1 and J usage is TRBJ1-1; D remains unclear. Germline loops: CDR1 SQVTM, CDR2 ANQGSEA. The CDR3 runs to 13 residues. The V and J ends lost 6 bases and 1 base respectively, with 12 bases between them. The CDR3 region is CSVGREPNTEAFF. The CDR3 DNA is TGCAGCGTCGGCCGTGAACCGAACACTGAAGCTTTCTTT.